This TCR beta chain was retrieved from a study of T cells in Graves' hyperthyroidism and ophthalmopathy. At the level of the study: Peripheral blood collection took place at initial diagnosis, before any treatment.

Turning to this clonotype: Its specificity is unknown. At one end, the junction sequence differs from germline, possibly due to a read error.

Findings of the study overall: Researchers found most expanded thyroid clonotypes above 0.001 in blood as well.

The germline CDR1 and CDR2 sequences are LNHDA and SQIVND (reference sequence). CDR3 length: 14 amino acids. TCR beta CDR3 region amplification was performed from RNA transcripts. HTBI primers were employed in a first-round RT-PCR of the TCR CDR3. TCRdb recomputed calls from the multiplex PCR reads with MiXCR, one row per CDR3 protein. The sample gives under 300,000 distinct CDR3 sequences, approximately 13% of which show up once; 7% to 9% is in the top ten. This TCR was recovered from a woman aged 40 to 50 with Graves' hyperthyroidism. The V call is TRBV19, the J call TRBJ1-5; D is ambiguous. The sample comprised blood. This chain's CDR3 is CATHGGRSNQPRHF. The DNA for the CDR3 is TGTGCCACCCACGGCGGCAGGAGCAATCAGCCCCGGCATTTT.